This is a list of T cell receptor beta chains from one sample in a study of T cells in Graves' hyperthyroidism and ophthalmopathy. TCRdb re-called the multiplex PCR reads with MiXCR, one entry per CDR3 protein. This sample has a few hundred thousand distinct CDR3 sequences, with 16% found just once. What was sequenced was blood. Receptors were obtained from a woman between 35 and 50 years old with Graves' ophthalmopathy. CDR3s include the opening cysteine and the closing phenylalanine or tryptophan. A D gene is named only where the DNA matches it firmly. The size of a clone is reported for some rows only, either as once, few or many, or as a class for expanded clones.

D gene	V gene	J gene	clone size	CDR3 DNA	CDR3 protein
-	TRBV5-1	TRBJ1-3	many	TGCGCCAGCAGCTTGGCGGGGGCTGGAAACACCATATATTTT	CASSLAGAGNTIYF
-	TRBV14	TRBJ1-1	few	TGTGCCAGCAGCCAAGATGTGAGGGACACTGAAGCTTTCTTT	CASSQDVRDTEAFF
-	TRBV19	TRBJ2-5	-	TGTGCCAGTAGTATAGGAGGGGGGGCCTTGGAGACCCAGTACTTC	CASSIGGGALETQYF
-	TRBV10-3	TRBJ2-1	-	TGTGCCATCAGTGGGCAGGGTTTTAGCAATGAGCAGTTCTTC	CAISGQGFSNEQFF
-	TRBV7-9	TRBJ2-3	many	TGTGCCAGCAGCTCGAGGGGCGTGGATACGCAGTATTTT	CASSSRGVDTQYF
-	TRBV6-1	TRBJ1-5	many	TGTGCCAGCAGTGAAGGGACAGCCACGTATAGCAATCAGCCCCAGCATTTT	CASSEGTATYSNQPQHF
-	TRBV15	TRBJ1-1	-	TGTGCCACCAGCAGATCCAGGGGGAACACTGAAGCTTTCTTT	CATSRSRGNTEAFF
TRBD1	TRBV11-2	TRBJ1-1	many	TGTGCCAGCAGCTCAAGACAGGGAAGGGGGGGAGCTTTCTTT	CASSSRQGRGGAFF
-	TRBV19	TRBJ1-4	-	-	CASTSVDSLNEKLFF
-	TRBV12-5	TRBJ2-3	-	TGTGCTAGTGGTTTGGTACTCCCGGGGCGACACACAGATACGCAGTATTTT	CASGLVLPGRHTDTQYF
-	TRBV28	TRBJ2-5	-	TGTGCCAGCAGTTCCGCCGGTGAGGGAACAGAGACCCAGTACTTC	CASSSAGEGTETQYF
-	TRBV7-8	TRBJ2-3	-	TGTGCCAGCAGCTTAGTCGAGGGTGCGCAGTATTTT	CASSLVEGAQYF
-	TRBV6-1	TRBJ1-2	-	TGTGCCAGCACCTCCCGGGACGACGGCTATGGCTACACCTTC	CASTSRDDGYGYTF
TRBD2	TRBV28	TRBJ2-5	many	TGTGCCAGCAGCCCTGCGGGGGGAGGCCAAGAGACCCAGTACTTC	CASSPAGGGQETQYF
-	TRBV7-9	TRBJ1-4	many	TGTGCCAGCAGCCTAACAGGGTCTAACGGAAAACTGTTTTTT	CASSLTGSNGKLFF
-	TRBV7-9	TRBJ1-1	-	TGTGCCAGCAGCCAGGGACACTGGAACACTGAAGCTTTCTTT	CASSQGHWNTEAFF
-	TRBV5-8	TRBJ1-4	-	TGTGCCAGCAGCCGCCTCCCAGTGGATGAAAAACTGTTTTTT	CASSRLPVDEKLFF
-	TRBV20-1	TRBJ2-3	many	TGCAGTGCTAGACCTTCCGGGGTAGCAGCCAGTCTCACAACCTCCACAGATACGCAGTATTTT	CSARPSGVAASLTTSTDTQYF
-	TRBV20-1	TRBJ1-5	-	TGCAGTGCTGGGTTTTGGCCCCAGCATTTT	CSAGFWPQHF
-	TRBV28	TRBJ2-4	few	TGTGCCAGCAGTTTTATGGGGACGGAGTACTTC	CASSFMGTEYF
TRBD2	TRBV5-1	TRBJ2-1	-	TGCGCCAGCAGGCGGGTACCGGGAGGGTCCAATGAGCAGTTCTTC	CASRRVPGGSNEQFF
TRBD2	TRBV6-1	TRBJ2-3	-	TGTGCCAGCAGCTTGGGGACTAGCGGGGGCTGGGATACGCAGTATTTT	CASSLGTSGGWDTQYF
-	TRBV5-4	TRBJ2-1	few	TGTGCCAGCAGCTCGAGTAGTTCTAGCTACAATGAGCAGTTCTTC	CASSSSSSSYNEQFF
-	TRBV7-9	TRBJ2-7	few	TGTGCCAGCAGCCGGGCCTACCCGGATTCAGAGCAGTACTTC	CASSRAYPDSEQYF
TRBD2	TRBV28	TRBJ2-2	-	TGTGCCAGCAGACAGGGACTAGCGACCGGGGAGCTGTTTTTT	CASRQGLATGELFF
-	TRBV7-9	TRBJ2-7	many	TGTGCCAGCAGCTCTATTCTGGCCGAGCAGTACTTC	CASSSILAEQYF
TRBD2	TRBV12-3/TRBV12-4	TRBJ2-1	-	TGTGCCAGCAGCCCCCGGGGGGTAGTTGGGAACAATGAGCAGTTCTTC	CASSPRGVVGNNEQFF
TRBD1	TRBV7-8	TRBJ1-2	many	TGTGCCAGCAGCTTAGCCATTTCCGGGACAGTTTATGGCTACACCTTC	CASSLAISGTVYGYTF
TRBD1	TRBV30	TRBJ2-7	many	TGTGCCTGGAGGGCAAAGACAGGGGCTAGCTACGAGCAGTACTTC	CAWRAKTGASYEQYF
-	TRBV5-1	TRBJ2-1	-	TGCGCCAGCAGCTTACAGGGTCGCGGGTCGTACAATGAGCAGTTCTTC	CASSLQGRGSYNEQFF
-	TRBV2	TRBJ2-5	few	TGTGCCAGCAGTGGTAGAGTAGCGGTCCACTGGGGGGAGACCCAGTACTTC	CASSGRVAVHWGETQYF
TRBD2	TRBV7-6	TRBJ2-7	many	TGTGCCAGCAGCTTAGTCGGCGGGGGAATCGGGCACTACGAGCAGTACTTC	CASSLVGGGIGHYEQYF
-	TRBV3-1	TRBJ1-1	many	TGTGCCAGTTCCCGGGGGCGGAACACTGAAGCTTTCTTT	CASSRGRNTEAFF
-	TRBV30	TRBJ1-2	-	TGTGCCTGGAGCGCAACAGTTTCGGGCAAGGGCTACACCTTC	CAWSATVSGKGYTF
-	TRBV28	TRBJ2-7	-	TGTGCCAGCAGTTTATACCCCCTGGCCTACGAGCAGTACTTC	CASSLYPLAYEQYF
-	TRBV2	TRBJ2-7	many	TGTGCCAGCAGCGAAACAGGGTTAGTCGTCTACGAGCAGTACTTC	CASSETGLVVYEQYF
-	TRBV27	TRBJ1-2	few	TGTGCCAGCAGGAACAGGGCAGCGGATGGCTACACCTTC	CASRNRAADGYTF
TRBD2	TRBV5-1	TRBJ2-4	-	TGCGCCAGCAGCTTTCAAACTAGCGGGGACATAGCCAAAAACATTCAGTACTTC	CASSFQTSGDIAKNIQYF
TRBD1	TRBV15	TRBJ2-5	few	TGTGCCACCAGCAGACCCCGACAGGGTTCTGAGACCCAGTACTTC	CATSRPRQGSETQYF
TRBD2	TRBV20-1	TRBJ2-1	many	TGCAGTGCTGGGGTAGCGGGAGGTACAAACAATGAGCAGTTCTTC	CSAGVAGGTNNEQFF
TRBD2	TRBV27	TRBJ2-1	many	TGTGCCAGCAGTTATGGTCTAGCGGGAGCCAATGAGCAGTTCTTC	CASSYGLAGANEQFF
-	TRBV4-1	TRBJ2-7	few	TGCGCCAGCAGCCAAGATTGGCCTAACCCCCCGTACGAGCAGTACTTC	CASSQDWPNPPYEQYF
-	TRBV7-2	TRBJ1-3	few	TGTGCCAGCAGCTTAGAGGGGGGCAGCGGAAACACCATATATTTT	CASSLEGGSGNTIYF
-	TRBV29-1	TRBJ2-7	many	TGCAGCGTTGTAACAGAAGCCTACGAGCAGTACTTC	CSVVTEAYEQYF
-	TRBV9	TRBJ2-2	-	TGTGCCAGCAGCGTGACTGGGGTCGTCTTAAAGACCGGGGAGCTGTTTTTT	CASSVTGVVLKTGELFF
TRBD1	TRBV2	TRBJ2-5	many	TGTGCCAGCGAAGACCGGGACAGGAGATACCAAGAGACCCAGTACTTC	CASEDRDRRYQETQYF
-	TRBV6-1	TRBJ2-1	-	TGTGCCAGCAGTGAAACACAGGAAGCAAATGAGCAGTTCTTC	CASSETQEANEQFF
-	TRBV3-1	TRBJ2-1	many	TGTGCCAGCAGCCGATCGAGGGCCAGCTACATCTTC	CASSRSRASYIF
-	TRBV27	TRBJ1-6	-	TGTGCCAGCAGTTCAAAGGGCTCCTCCTATAATTCACCCCTCCACTTT	CASSSKGSSYNSPLHF
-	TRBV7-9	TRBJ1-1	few	TGTGCCAGCAGCAGAGATGTTAGAGGGGGTAACACTGAAGCTTTCTTT	CASSRDVRGGNTEAFF
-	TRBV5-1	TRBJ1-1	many	TGCGCCAGCACCAAGCCTGGAGGGAACACTGAAGCTTTCTTT	CASTKPGGNTEAFF
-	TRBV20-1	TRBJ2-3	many	TGCAGTGCTAGAGACCCCACAGATACGCAGTATTTT	CSARDPTDTQYF
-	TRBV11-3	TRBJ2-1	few	TGTGCCAGCAGCTTAGACGCACTTGAGAATGAGCAGTTCTTC	CASSLDALENEQFF
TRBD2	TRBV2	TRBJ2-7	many	TGTGCCAGCGGGGGGGGAGGAGGGTTCAACGAGCAGTACTTC	CASGGGGGFNEQYF